The 11 T cell receptor beta chains below were found in one sample sequenced in a study of blood T cell repertoires in COVID-19. Using immunoSEQ multiplex PCR, the repertoire was profiled, and TCRdb retains in-frame clones only, with some absent. In the table there are about 140,000 clones, around 87% of which are singletons. Material: peripheral blood. The source of these receptors is a man aged 50-59 years who had recovered from COVID-19.

V and J are TRBV6-5 and TRBJ1-2; 9 bases map to TRBD1. CDR1 MNHEY and CDR2 SVGAGI come from the germline V gene. The junction had 4 bases not matched to a gene; V was cut back by 6 bases and J by 2 bases. The CDR3 is 14 residues long. The CDR3 bases are TGTGCCAGCAGGTCACAGGGGGCAAACTATGGCTACACCTTC. Translating it yields CASRSQGANYGYTF.

The chain couples TRBV2 to TRBJ1-2; D may be TRBD1 (5 bases). CDR1 and CDR2 from the germline V gene are SNHLY and FYNNEI. Between the trimmed V and J ends, which lost 6 bases and 4 bases, there was a span of 9 bases. The CDR3 length is 12 residues. CDR3 coding DNA: TGTGCCAGCAGGGACATAGCCTATGGCTACACCTTC. This codes for CASRDIAYGYTF. The full variable domain, with the rest looked up from reference TRBV2 and TRBJ1-2, is EPEVTQTPSHQVTQMGQEVILRCVPISNHLYFYWYRQILGQKVEFLVSFYNNEISEKSEIFDDQFSVERPDGSNFTLKIRSTKLEDSAMYFCASRDIAYGYTFGSGTRLTVV.

The rearrangement joins TRBV5-1 to TRBJ2-2; tentatively, D is TRBD2 (6 bases). V was pared by 4 bases and J by 0 bases, with 13 bases between. CDR3 size: 16 residues. Germline CDR1 SGHRS, CDR2 YFSETQ. The chain's CDR3 is CASSAGPGANTGELFF. In nucleotides, the CDR3 is TGCGCCAGCAGCGCAGGGCCGGGAGCGAACACCGGGGAGCTGTTTTTT.

The chain employs TRBV5-4 and TRBJ1-3; D ambiguous. Germline V gene data show CDR1 as SGHNT and CDR2 as YYREEE (reference sequence). V was cut by 3 bases and J by 0 bases, with 10 bases left in between. CDR3 length equals 15 residues. CDR3: CASSSWSGSGNTIYF. The CDR3 bases are TGTGCCAGCAGCTCCTGGTCCGGCTCTGGAAACACCATATATTTT.

The chain uses TRBV11-2 and TRBJ1-5; maybe TRBD1 (6 bases). The V and J ends lost 0 bases and 6 bases respectively, with 12 bases between them. Germline V gives CDR1 SGHAT, CDR2 FQNNGV. This CDR3 region has 15 residues. The CDR3 bases are TGTGCCAGCAGCTTAGATGGGGGGGGGCGTCAGCCCCAGCATTTT. This codes for CASSLDGGGRQPQHF.

The V and J genes are TRBV19 and TRBJ1-5; a weak D match, TRBD1 (6 bases). Germline V lookup: CDR1 LNHDA, CDR2 SQIVND (reference sequence). V shed 7 bases and J shed 6 bases, with 16 bases lying between them. The CDR3 has 14 amino acids. The CDR3 spells CASTYRGGGQPQHF. CDR3 DNA: TGTGCCAGTACCTATAGGGGGGGAGGTCAGCCCCAGCATTTT.

This chain joins TRBV9 and TRBJ2-3, with a possible D match to TRBD2 (5 bases). The V and J ends lost 4 bases and 5 bases respectively, with 11 bases between them. Germline CDR1 SGDLS, CDR2 YYNGEE. The CDR3 runs to 13 residues. This chain's CDR3 is CASSPPAGDTQYF. The DNA for the CDR3 is TGTGCCAGCAGCCCCCCCGCGGGAGATACGCAGTATTTT.

The chain couples TRBV6-2 or TRBV6-3 to TRBJ2-1, with 7 bases aligning to TRBD2. Germline CDR1 MNHEY, CDR2 SVGEGT. CDR3 length: 16 residues. The trim removed 2 bases at V and 1 base at J, leaving 5 bases unmatched. This chain's CDR3 is CASSYTVLASYNEQFF. CDR3 in DNA: TGTGCCAGCAGTTACACCGTACTAGCGTCCTACAATGAGCAGTTCTTC.

The chain has TRBV30 and TRBJ2-5; TRBD1 is a possible D gene (5 bases). From germline, CDR1 is GTSNPN and CDR2 SVGIG (reference sequence). Trimming stripped 0 bases from V and 5 bases from J, with 10 bases between. The CDR3 spans 13 residues. In nucleotides, the CDR3 is TGTGCCTGGAGTGTACGTAACAGGGAGACCCAGTACTTC. Protein: CAWSVRNRETQYF. The full variable domain, its missing parts supplied by reference TRBV30 and TRBJ2-5, is SQTIHQWPATLVQPVGSPLSLECTVEGTSNPNLYWYRQAAGRGLQLLFYSVGIGQISSEVPQNLSASRPQDRQFILSSKKLLLSDSGFYLCAWSVRNRETQYFGPGTRLLVL.

The rearrangement uses TRBV5-6 and TRBJ1-6; tentative D call: TRBD1 (5 bases). In germline, CDR1 is SGHDT, CDR2 YYEEEE. Trimming left V 1 base short and J 8 bases short, with 10 bases between. The CDR3 extends over 14 amino acids. The CDR3 protein is CASSLSRADSPLHF. The CDR3, as DNA: TGTGCCAGCAGCTTGAGCAGGGCGGATTCACCCCTCCACTTT.

The chain combines TRBV19 with TRBJ2-7; 9 bases are shared with TRBD2. CDR1 and CDR2 from the germline V gene are LNHDA and SQIVND (reference sequence). The CDR3 extends over 15 amino acids. The J segment lost 1 base and the V segment lost 5 bases, leaving 6 bases of the junction unmatched. The CDR3 nucleotides read TGTGCCAGTAGTGCCCGGACTAGCGCTTCCTACGAGCAGTACTTC. Residues: CASSARTSASYEQYF.